These 15 T cell receptor beta chains originate from one sample sequenced in a study of blood T cell repertoires in COVID-19. Repertoires were generated with immunoSEQ multiplex PCR, while TCRdb's copy carries only in-frame clones and drops some. The table lists roughly 260,000 clones, roughly 86% of them singletons, with approximately 2.3% in the top ten. The source material was peripheral blood. These receptor sequences come from a woman between 45 and 60 years old with acute or convalescent COVID-19.

The chain employs TRBV27 and TRBJ2-1; 8 bases fit TRBD1. The CDR3 loop spans 14 amino acids. The junction had 9 bases not matched to a gene; V was cut back by 5 bases and J by 9 bases. Germline loops: CDR1 MNHEY, CDR2 SMNVEV (reference sequence). CDR3: CASSAGQGTGEQFF. CDR3 coding DNA: TGTGCCAGCAGTGCAGGACAGGGAACCGGTGAGCAGTTCTTC.

The V gene is TRBV7-2, the J gene TRBJ2-3, with TRBD2 matching over 8 bases. CDR1 and CDR2 from the germline V gene are SGHTA and FQGNSA. There are 19 residues in the CDR3. The V and J ends lost 2 bases and 0 bases, in that order; junction bases with no gene match: 13. CDR3 protein: CASSLRGYLAGSSTDTQYF. Here the CDR3 DNA reads TGTGCCAGCAGCTTAAGGGGGTACCTAGCGGGTTCTAGCACAGATACGCAGTATTTT.

V gene TRBV27 combines with J gene TRBJ1-5; D remains ambiguous. In germline, CDR1 is MNHEY, CDR2 SMNVEV (reference sequence). The CDR3 is 14 amino acids. V gave up 1 base and J gave up 6 bases, with 10 bases separating them. The chain's CDR3 is CASSLLGPSQPQHF. The CDR3 DNA sequence: TGTGCCAGCAGTTTATTGGGCCCCTCTCAGCCCCAGCATTTT.

The rearrangement joins TRBV30 to TRBJ1-6; D might be TRBD1 (5 bases). The germline V and J ends were trimmed by 8 bases and 0 bases, with 23 bases remaining between them. Germline V gene lookup returns CDR1 GTSNPN and CDR2 SVGIG (reference sequence). CDR3 length: 18 amino acids. CDR3 bases: TGTGCCCATAGTAGGGGATTTCCTACCTCCTCCTATAATTCACCCCTCCACTTT. Protein product: CAHSRGFPTSSYNSPLHF.

There are a few counts of this clone. Its ends do not fully match the called genes, so a read error is possible. CDR3 in amino acids: CASSSRGLTYYTEAFF. CDR3 in DNA: TGTGCCAGTAGTTCACGTGGGCTAACTTATTACACTGAAGCTTTCTTT. The chain links TRBV28 to TRBJ1-1; D is unresolved. Germline CDR1 is MDHEN and CDR2 is SYDVKM. The CDR3 totals 16 residues.

This chain connects TRBV19 to TRBJ2-5; 10 bases fit TRBD1. The CDR3 loop spans 17 amino acids. The germline CDR1 and CDR2 sequences are LNHDA and SQIVND (reference sequence). V lost 6 bases to trimming and J lost 2 bases; unmatched junction nucleotides: 12. CDR3 in amino acids: CASRAWTGTGVQETQYF. The CDR3, as DNA: TGTGCCAGTAGGGCTTGGACCGGGACAGGGGTTCAAGAGACCCAGTACTTC.

The chain is built from TRBV7-2 and TRBJ1-3; a possible D gene is TRBD1 (5 bases). V dropped 5 bases and J dropped 3 bases, with 17 bases sitting between them. The CDR3 is made up of 16 amino acids. In germline, CDR1 is SGHTA, CDR2 FQGNSA. CDR3 bases: TGTGCCAGCAGCCCCCGAACGGGGGAAGGTGGAAACACCATATATTTT. Translated, it gives CASSPRTGEGGNTIYF.

The chain uses TRBV29-1 and TRBJ2-7; TRBD2 matches at 8 bases. Germline V gene data show CDR1 as SQVTM and CDR2 as ANQGSEA. V was clipped by 6 bases and J by 3 bases; unmatched bases: 4. CDR3 size: 12 residues. For the CDR3, the DNA is TGCAGCGTAGCGGGAGTTCTCTACGAGCAGTACTTC. It translates to CSVAGVLYEQYF.

The chain combines TRBV3-1 (or the pseudogene TRBV3-2) with TRBJ2-7, with 16 bases fitting TRBD2. This CDR3 comprises 22 residues. Germline lookup yields CDR1 LGHDT and CDR2 YNNKEL (reference sequence). The V segment lost 4 bases and the J segment 0 bases; nucleotides outside the gene matches: 18. The CDR3 loop reads CASSRPGLAGGWSTPSSYEQYF. The CDR3 DNA reads TGTGCCAGCAGCCGACCGGGACTAGCGGGAGGGTGGTCAACTCCAAGCTCCTACGAGCAGTACTTC.

V and J are TRBV30 and TRBJ1-2; 10 bases line up with TRBD1. CDR1 is GTSNPN and CDR2 is SVGIG in the germline V gene (reference sequence). Losses at the gene ends were 4 bases for V and 3 bases for J; bases not matched to a gene: 8. The CDR3 has 15 amino acids. In nucleotides, the CDR3 is TGTGCCTGGACACTGAGGGACAGGGGCCACTATGGCTACACCTTC. This translates into CAWTLRDRGHYGYTF.

The V gene is TRBV18, the J gene TRBJ2-7, with 7 nucleotides matching TRBD1. Germline CDR1 is KGHSH and CDR2 is LQKENI. This CDR3 contains 18 residues. Unmatched junction bases numbered 13, after V lost 0 bases and J lost 2 bases. CDR3 nucleotides: TGTGCCAGCTCACCACCGCTTCCCGACAGGGTCCTTCCCTACGAGCAGTACTTC. This gives the protein CASSPPLPDRVLPYEQYF.

The V gene is TRBV30, the J gene TRBJ2-3; D is undetermined. The germline CDR1 and CDR2 sequences are GTSNPN and SVGIG (reference sequence). The CDR3 sequence is 10 residues long. V lost 7 bases and J 2 bases, leaving 4 bases between the germline ends. CDR3 nucleotides: TGTGCCTCAAACACAGATACGCAGTATTTT. It codes for CASNTDTQYF.

The genes are TRBV7-9 and TRBJ1-5; D unresolved. Germline lookup yields CDR1 SEHNR and CDR2 FQNEAQ (reference sequence). V was shortened by 1 base and J by 7 bases, with 5 bases between the two germline ends. The CDR3 is 12 residues long. The chain's CDR3 is CASSLGGQPQHF. The CDR3 nucleotides read TGTGCCAGCAGCTTAGGCGGCCAGCCCCAGCATTTT.

This sequence joins TRBV24-1 and TRBJ1-5; weak D call: TRBD1 (6 bases). V lost 4 bases and J 1 base, leaving 16 bases between the germline ends. Germline V gene lookup returns CDR1 KGHDR and CDR2 SFDVKD. CDR3 size: 17 residues. The CDR3 reads CATSDPGTSESNQPQHF. CDR3 in DNA: TGTGCCACCAGTGACCCCGGGACATCGGAAAGCAATCAGCCCCAGCATTTT.

This clone occurred once. The chain uses TRBV3-1 (or the pseudogene TRBV3-2) and TRBJ2-5; D remains unclear. CDR1 and CDR2 (germline): LGHDT, YNNKEL (reference sequence). The CDR3 is 14 residues long. With 1 base removed from V and 1 base from J, the gap between germline ends came to 7 bases. The CDR3 nucleotides are TGTGCCAGCAGCCAAGCAACAGCCCAAGAGACCCAGTACTTC. This sequence encodes CASSQATAQETQYF.